Listed here are 20 T cell receptor beta chains from one sample, sequenced in a study of cytomegalovirus exposure and HLA in healthy donors. Amplification used 60 Vbeta primers and 13 Jbeta primers. The repertoire was sequenced with immunoSEQ multiplex PCR; TCRdb's copy has only in-frame clones and lacks some. This sample has under 150,000 clones, with 70% to 85% found just once. The sample comprised PBMCs. Receptors originate from a woman aged 60 to 75 in good health and CMV-seropositive.

The genes are TRBV29-1 and TRBJ1-3; D unclear. V lost 3 bases and J 0 bases, leaving 6 bases between the germline ends. CDR1 and CDR2 from the germline V gene are SQVTM and ANQGSEA. The CDR3 consists of 13 residues. The CDR3 reads CSVDGLSGNTIYF. The CDR3 DNA reads as TGCAGCGTTGATGGGCTCTCTGGAAACACCATATATTTT. Looking up the rest from reference TRBV29-1 and TRBJ1-3 gives the full variable domain: SAVISQKPSRDICQRGTSLTIQCQVDSQVTMMFWYRQQPGQSLTLIATANQGSEATYESGFVIDKFPISRPNLTFSTLTVSNMSPEDSSIYLCSVDGLSGNTIYFGEGSWLTVV.

The gene calls are TRBV28 and TRBJ1-2; no clear D gene. V lost 0 bases to trimming and J lost 12 bases, with 11 bases between them. The length of the CDR3 is 12 residues. CDR1 is MDHEN and CDR2 is SYDVKM in the germline V gene. The CDR3 sequence: CASSLWTDGHTF. The CDR3 DNA sequence: TGTGCCAGCAGTTTATGGACCGATGGGCACACCTTC.

V is TRBV5-6 and J is TRBJ1-2, with TRBD1 identical over 8 bases. The V and J ends lost 4 bases and 1 base, in that order; junction bases with no gene match: 3. The CDR3 extends over 14 amino acids. Germline V CDR1 and CDR2: SGHDT, YYEEEE. The CDR3 here is CASSPDRGNYGYTF. CDR3 in DNA: TGTGCCAGCAGCCCCGACAGGGGTAACTATGGCTACACCTTC.

V gene TRBV4-1 combines with J gene TRBJ2-5; the D gene is possibly TRBD1 (5 bases). The germline V gene encodes CDR1 MGHRA and CDR2 YSYEKL. V lost 0 bases and J lost 5, with 13 bases in between. This CDR3 is built from 15 residues. CDR3 sequence reads: CASSQEGLSGETQYF. The CDR3 DNA reads TGCGCCAGCAGCCAAGAGGGGCTTAGTGGGGAGACCCAGTACTTC.

J is TRBJ2-1 and V is TRBV6-1; TRBD2 matches 7 bases. The CDR3 covers 16 residues. CDR1 and CDR2 (germline): MNHNS, SASEGT. The V and J ends lost 0 bases and 7 bases, in that order; junction bases with no gene match: 9. CDR3 nucleotides: TGTGCCAGCAGTGAAGCAGGGCGGGGGTTTTCTAATGAGCAGTTCTTC. Amino acid sequence: CASSEAGRGFSNEQFF.

This clone was observed a few times. The V call is TRBV4-1, the J call TRBJ2-1; TRBD2 matches 13 bases. J was trimmed by 8 bases and V by 1 base; bases with no gene match: 5. There are 16 residues in the CDR3. Germline CDR1 MGHRA, CDR2 YSYEKL. CDR3 residues: CASSQGLAGGGDEQFF. In nucleotides, the CDR3 is TGCGCCAGCAGCCAAGGACTAGCGGGGGGAGGGGATGAGCAGTTCTTC.

The rearrangement uses TRBV6-6 and TRBJ1-2; D is unresolved. CDR1 and CDR2 (germline): MNHNY, SVGAGI (reference sequence). V lost 6 bases, J lost 3 bases, and 11 bases lay in between. This CDR3 is 13 amino acids long. The CDR3 protein is CASSQTRDYGYTF. The CDR3 bases are TGTGCCAGCAGCCAGACAAGAGACTATGGCTACACCTTC.

The chain has TRBV20-1 and TRBJ2-7; unclear D gene. CDR3 length: 11 amino acids. V dropped 3 bases and J dropped 7 bases, with 10 bases sitting between them. Per the germline V gene, CDR1 is DFQATT and CDR2 is SNEGSKA (reference sequence). The CDR3 protein is CSASQVGEQYF. The CDR3, as DNA: TGCAGTGCTAGCCAGGTCGGTGAGCAGTACTTC.

Here the CDR3 DNA reads TGTGCCAGCCCCCAAGGTCTTGGAGTCACTGAAGCTTTCTTT. This codes for CASPQGLGVTEAFF. This chain connects TRBV6-1 to TRBJ1-1, with D hard to call. Trimming removed 8 bases at V and 4 bases at J, with 17 bases between. The germline V gene encodes CDR1 MNHNS and CDR2 SASEGT. This CDR3 contains 14 residues.

The rearrangement uses TRBV6-6 and TRBJ1-2; 11 bases match TRBD1. Germline V lookup: CDR1 MNHNY, CDR2 SVGAGI (reference sequence). The CDR3 is made up of 14 amino acids. The V gene end was trimmed by 4 bases and the J gene end by 8 bases; junction bases not matched to a gene: 6. CDR3 region: CASSSGQGAQGYTF. The CDR3 nucleotides read TGTGCCAGCAGTTCCGGACAGGGGGCGCAAGGCTACACCTTC.

The chain recombines TRBV6-5 with TRBJ2-7, with 9 bases aligning to TRBD1. This CDR3 contains 14 residues. With 5 bases clipped from V and 3 bases from J, the junction kept 5 bases outside the gene matches. Germline CDR1 and CDR2: MNHEY and SVGAGI. The CDR3 is CASSQGQGHYEQYF. DNA of the CDR3: TGTGCCAGCAGTCAAGGACAGGGGCACTACGAGCAGTACTTC.

This chain links TRBV7-3 with TRBJ2-1; 7 bases fit TRBD1. Trimming took 5 bases from V and 7 from J; bases not matched to a gene: 8. CDR3 size: 14 residues. The germline V gene has CDR1 SGHTA and CDR2 FQGTGA. CDR3 bases: TGTGCCAGCAGCCCGGGACAGCCCCGGAATGAGCAGTTCTTC. Residues: CASSPGQPRNEQFF.

This clone was seen a handful of times. The chain couples TRBV11-2 to TRBJ1-5; D not certain. Germline V gives CDR1 SGHAT, CDR2 FQNNGV. CDR3 length: 15 amino acids. Trimming pared 0 bases from V and 0 bases from J, leaving 6 bases between. This chain's CDR3 is CASSLERSSNQPQHF. The CDR3 coding sequence is TGTGCCAGCAGCTTAGAACGGAGTAGCAATCAGCCCCAGCATTTT.

This chain joins TRBV19 and TRBJ2-6; D is perhaps TRBD1 (6 bases). The CDR3 totals 17 residues. The V gene's germline CDR1 is LNHDA and CDR2 SQIVND (reference sequence). V was trimmed by 4 bases and J by 4 bases, leaving 17 bases between them. The CDR3 DNA reads as TGTGCCAGTAGTACACGGGACAACTTCCCCGGGGCCAACGTCCTGACTTTC. As protein: CASSTRDNFPGANVLTF.

The rearrangement uses TRBV5-1 and TRBJ1-5; D is perhaps TRBD1 (5 bases). V gave up 4 bases and J gave up 5 bases, with 13 bases separating them. Looked up from germline, CDR1 is SGHRS and CDR2 is YFSETQ. CDR3 size: 14 residues. CDR3 nucleotide sequence: TGCGCCAGCAGCCCAGGACAATTTGATCAGCCCCAGCATTTT. It specifies CASSPGQFDQPQHF.

This clone was counted only a few times. The CDR3 is CASSGGGTGDYEQYF. The CDR3 region has the DNA TGTGCCAGCAGCGGAGGGGGGACAGGGGACTACGAGCAGTACTTC. The rearrangement joins TRBV13 to TRBJ2-7; 10 bases are a match to TRBD1. CDR3 length: 15 amino acids. V lost 5 bases and J lost 3; bases outside the gene matches: 7. The germline gives CDR1 PRHDT, CDR2 FYEKMQ (reference sequence).

A remark on this clone: Other DNA sequences within the sample encode an identical CDR3. The V call is TRBV29-1, the J call TRBJ2-7; D gene uncertain. Trimming cost V 3 bases and J 4 bases, with 13 bases left between them. The CDR3 sequence is 13 residues long. Germline V gene lookup returns CDR1 SQVTM and CDR2 ANQGSEA. As DNA, the CDR3 is TGCAGCGTTGATGGCGGCAGCACTTACGAGCAGTACTTC. It yields the protein CSVDGGSTYEQYF.

The chain couples TRBV18 to TRBJ1-2; D possibly corresponds to TRBD1 (6 bases). Germline loops: CDR1 KGHSH, CDR2 LQKENI. The length of the CDR3 is 15 residues. V was clipped by 4 bases and J by 7 bases, with 19 bases between them. This chain's CDR3 is CASSLGGGMAIGYTF. The CDR3, as DNA: TGTGCCAGCTCACTTGGTGGGGGCATGGCTATTGGCTACACCTTC.

The chain is built from TRBV27 and TRBJ2-3; D unclear. The V and J ends lost 7 bases and 1 base respectively, with 12 bases between them. This CDR3 is built from 14 residues. Per germline, CDR1 MNHEY and CDR2 SMNVEV (reference sequence). CDR3 in amino acids: CASTLAAGTDTQYF. In DNA form, the CDR3 reads TGTGCCAGCACCTTAGCTGCAGGCACAGATACGCAGTATTTT.

This clone has just a few counts. V is TRBV4-2 and J is TRBJ2-5; 8 nucleotides line up with TRBD2. The CDR3 has 17 amino acids. Trimming removed 1 base from V and 2 bases from J; junction bases left unmatched: 9. Per the germline V gene, CDR1 is LGHNA and CDR2 is YNFKEQ. CDR3 loop: CASSQGSAGGRQETQYF. The CDR3 nucleotides read TGTGCCAGCAGCCAAGGGTCGGCGGGGGGACGACAAGAGACCCAGTACTTC.